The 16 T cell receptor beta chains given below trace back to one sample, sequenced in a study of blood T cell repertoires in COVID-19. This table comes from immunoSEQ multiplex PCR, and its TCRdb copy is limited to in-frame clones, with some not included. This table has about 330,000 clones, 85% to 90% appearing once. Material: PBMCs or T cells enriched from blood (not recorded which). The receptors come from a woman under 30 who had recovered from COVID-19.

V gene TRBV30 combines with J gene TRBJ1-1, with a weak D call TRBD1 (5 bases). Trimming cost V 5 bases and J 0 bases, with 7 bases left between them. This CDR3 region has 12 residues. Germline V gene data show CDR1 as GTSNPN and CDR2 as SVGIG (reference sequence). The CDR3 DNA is TGTGCCTGGGACAGACTGAACACTGAAGCTTTCTTT. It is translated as CAWDRLNTEAFF. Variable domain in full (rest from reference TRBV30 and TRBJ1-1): SQTIHQWPATLVQPVGSPLSLECTVEGTSNPNLYWYRQAAGRGLQLLFYSVGIGQISSEVPQNLSASRPQDRQFILSSKKLLLSDSGFYLCAWDRLNTEAFFGQGTRLTVV.

In DNA, the CDR3 is TGTGCCAGCAGCTTAGGCGACAGGGAAAATCAGCCCCAGCATTTT. Protein sequence: CASSLGDRENQPQHF. V and J are TRBV7-2 and TRBJ1-5, with 7 bases fitting TRBD1. Germline loops: CDR1 SGHTA, CDR2 FQGNSA. Trimming removed 1 base from V and 4 bases from J; junction bases left unmatched: 4. This CDR3 spans 15 amino acids.

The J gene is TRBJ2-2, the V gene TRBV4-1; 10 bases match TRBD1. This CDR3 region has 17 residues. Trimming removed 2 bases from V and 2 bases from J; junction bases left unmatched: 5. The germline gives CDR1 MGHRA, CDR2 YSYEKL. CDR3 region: CASSQRTGGLNTGELFF. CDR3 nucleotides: TGCGCCAGCAGCCAAAGGACAGGGGGTCTTAACACCGGGGAGCTGTTTTTT.

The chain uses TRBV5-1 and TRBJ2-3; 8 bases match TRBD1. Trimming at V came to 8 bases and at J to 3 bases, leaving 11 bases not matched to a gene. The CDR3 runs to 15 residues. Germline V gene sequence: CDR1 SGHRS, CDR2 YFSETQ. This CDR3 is CASTTGESRTDTQYF. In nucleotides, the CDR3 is TGCGCCAGTACGACAGGGGAGAGTAGGACAGATACGCAGTATTTT.

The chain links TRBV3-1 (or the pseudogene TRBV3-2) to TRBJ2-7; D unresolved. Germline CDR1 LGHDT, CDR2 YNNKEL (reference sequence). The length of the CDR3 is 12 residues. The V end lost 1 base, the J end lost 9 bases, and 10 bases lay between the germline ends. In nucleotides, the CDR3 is TGTGCCAGCAGCCAAGCAGACCGCGGGCAGTACTTC. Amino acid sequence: CASSQADRGQYF.

The CDR3 DNA sequence: TGTGCCAGCTCACCACAGGGGACAGGAAATAACTATGGCTACACCTTC. This sequence encodes CASSPQGTGNNYGYTF. This sequence joins TRBV18 and TRBJ1-2, with TRBD1 matching over 8 bases. The CDR3 contains 16 residues. Losses at the gene ends were 1 base for V and 1 base for J; bases not matched to a gene: 5. Germline V gives CDR1 KGHSH, CDR2 LQKENI. The whole variable domain, filled in from reference TRBV18 and TRBJ1-2, reads NAGVMQNPRHLVRRRGQEARLRCSPMKGHSHVYWYRQLPEEGLKFMVYLQKENIIDESGMPKERFSAEFPKEGPSILRIQQVVRGDSAAYFCASSPQGTGNNYGYTFGSGTRLTVV.

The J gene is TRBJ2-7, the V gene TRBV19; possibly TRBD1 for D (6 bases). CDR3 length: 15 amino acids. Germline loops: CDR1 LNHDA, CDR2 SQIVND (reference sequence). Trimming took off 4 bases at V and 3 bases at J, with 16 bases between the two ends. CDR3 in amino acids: CASSRSGQTYYEQYF. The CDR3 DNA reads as TGTGCCAGTAGTAGAAGCGGACAGACCTACTACGAGCAGTACTTC.

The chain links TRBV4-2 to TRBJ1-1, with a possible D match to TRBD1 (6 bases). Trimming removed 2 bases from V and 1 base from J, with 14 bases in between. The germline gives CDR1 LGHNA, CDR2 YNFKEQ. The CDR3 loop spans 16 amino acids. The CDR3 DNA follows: TGTGCCAGCAGCCAAAGTACTGGACAGAAGAACACTGAAGCTTTCTTT. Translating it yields CASSQSTGQKNTEAFF.

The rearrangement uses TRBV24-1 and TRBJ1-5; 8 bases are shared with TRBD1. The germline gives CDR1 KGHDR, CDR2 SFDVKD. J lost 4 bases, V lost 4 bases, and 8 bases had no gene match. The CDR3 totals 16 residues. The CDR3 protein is CATSDGGTGDNQPQHF. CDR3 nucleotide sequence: TGTGCCACCAGTGACGGGGGGACAGGTGATAATCAGCCCCAGCATTTT.

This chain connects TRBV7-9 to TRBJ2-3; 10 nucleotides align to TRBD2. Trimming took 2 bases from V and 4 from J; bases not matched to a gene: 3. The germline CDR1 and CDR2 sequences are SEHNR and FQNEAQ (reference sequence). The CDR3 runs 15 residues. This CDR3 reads CASSLTAGGPDTQYF. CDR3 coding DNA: TGTGCCAGCAGCTTAACAGCGGGGGGGCCAGATACGCAGTATTTT.

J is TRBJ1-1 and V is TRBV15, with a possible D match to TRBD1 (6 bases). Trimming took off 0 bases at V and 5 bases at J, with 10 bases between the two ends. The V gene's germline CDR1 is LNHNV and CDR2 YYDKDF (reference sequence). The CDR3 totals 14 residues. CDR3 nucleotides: TGTGCCACCAGCAGAGATAAGGGGGGGACTGAAGCTTTCTTT. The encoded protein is CATSRDKGGTEAFF.

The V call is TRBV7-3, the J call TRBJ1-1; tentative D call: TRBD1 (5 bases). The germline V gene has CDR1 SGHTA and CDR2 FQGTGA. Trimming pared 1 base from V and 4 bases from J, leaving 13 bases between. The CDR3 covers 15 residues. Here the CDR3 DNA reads TGTGCCAGCAGCTTAAACGGGGTCGGGGGCACTGAAGCTTTCTTT. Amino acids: CASSLNGVGGTEAFF.

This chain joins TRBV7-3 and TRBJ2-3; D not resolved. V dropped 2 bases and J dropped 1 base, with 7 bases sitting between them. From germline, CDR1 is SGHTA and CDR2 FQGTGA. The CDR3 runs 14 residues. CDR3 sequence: CASSLVQRTDTQYF. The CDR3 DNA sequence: TGTGCCAGCAGCTTAGTACAACGCACAGATACGCAGTATTTT.

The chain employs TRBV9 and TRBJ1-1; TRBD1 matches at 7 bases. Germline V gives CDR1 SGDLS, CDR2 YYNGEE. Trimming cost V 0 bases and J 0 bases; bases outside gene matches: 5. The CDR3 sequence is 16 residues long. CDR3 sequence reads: CASSVEGTDMNTEAFF. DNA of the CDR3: TGTGCCAGCAGCGTAGAAGGGACAGATATGAACACTGAAGCTTTCTTT.

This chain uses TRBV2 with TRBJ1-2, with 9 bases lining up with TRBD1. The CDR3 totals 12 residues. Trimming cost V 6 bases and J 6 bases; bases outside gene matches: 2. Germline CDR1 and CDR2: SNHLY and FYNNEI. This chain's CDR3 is CASSRDRDGYTF. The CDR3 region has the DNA TGTGCCAGCAGCCGGGACAGGGATGGCTACACCTTC.

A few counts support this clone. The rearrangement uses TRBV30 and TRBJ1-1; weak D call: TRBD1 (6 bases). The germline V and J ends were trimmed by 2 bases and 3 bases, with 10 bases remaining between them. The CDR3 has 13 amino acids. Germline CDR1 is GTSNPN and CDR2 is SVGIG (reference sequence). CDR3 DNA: TGTGCCTGGAGTTCACAGGGAGACACTGAAGCTTTCTTT. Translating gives CAWSSQGDTEAFF.